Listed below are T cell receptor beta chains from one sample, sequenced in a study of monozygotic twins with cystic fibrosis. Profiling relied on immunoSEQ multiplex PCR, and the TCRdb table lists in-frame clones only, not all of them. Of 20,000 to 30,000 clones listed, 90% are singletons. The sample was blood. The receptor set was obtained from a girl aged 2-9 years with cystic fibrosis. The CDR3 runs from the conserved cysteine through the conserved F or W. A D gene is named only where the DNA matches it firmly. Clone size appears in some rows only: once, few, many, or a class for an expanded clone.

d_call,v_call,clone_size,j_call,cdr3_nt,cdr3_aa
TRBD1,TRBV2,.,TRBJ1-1,TGTGCCAGCAGGGACCAGGGGGTCCCGAGGACTGAAGCTTTCTTT,CASRDQGVPRTEAFF
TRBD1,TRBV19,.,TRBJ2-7,TGTGCCAGTAGTAAAGACAGGGGAACCTACGAGCAGTACTTC,CASSKDRGTYEQYF
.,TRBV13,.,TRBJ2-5,TGTGCCAGCAGCTTAGAGAGGGACTACCAAGAGACCCAGTACTTC,CASSLERDYQETQYF
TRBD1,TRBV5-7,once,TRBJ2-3,TGTGCCAGCAGCTTGACGGACAGGGGGCGTAGGGATACGCAGTATTTT,CASSLTDRGRRDTQYF
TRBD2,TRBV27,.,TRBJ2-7,TGTGCCAGCAGTTTATCGCACGGGGGGTCCTACGAGCAGTACTTC,CASSLSHGGSYEQYF
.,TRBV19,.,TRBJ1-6,TGTGCCAGCCGACTAAGCTCCTATAATTCACCCCTCCACTTT,CASRLSSYNSPLHF
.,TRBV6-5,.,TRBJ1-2,TGTGCCAGCACCCCTCAGGGGTATGGCTACACCTTC,CASTPQGYGYTF
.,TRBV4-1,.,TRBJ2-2,TGCGCCAGCAGCCTAGAGTTTGTGGTGACCGGGGAGCTGTTTTTT,CASSLEFVVTGELFF
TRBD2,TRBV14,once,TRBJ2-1,TGTGCCAGCAGCCAAGATTCCGGACTAGCGGGGAATGAGCAGTTCTTC,CASSQDSGLAGNEQFF
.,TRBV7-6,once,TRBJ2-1,TGTGCCAGCAGCCTCAGGGGAGGGGGGCCCTACAATGAGCAGTTCTTC,CASSLRGGGPYNEQFF
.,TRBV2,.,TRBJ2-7,TGTGCCAGCAGTGAATGGGGTTACGAGCAGTACTTC,CASSEWGYEQYF
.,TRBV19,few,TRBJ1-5,TGTGCCAGTAGTATAGCCCAGGGTCGTGGGAATCAGCCCCAGCATTTT,CASSIAQGRGNQPQHF
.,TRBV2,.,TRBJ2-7,TGTGCCAGCACTAGTACCACAGACGAGCAGTACTTC,CASTSTTDEQYF
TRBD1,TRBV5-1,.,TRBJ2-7,TGCGCCAGCAGCTTGTTGATATGGGGACAGGGGGCGCACGAGCAGTACTTC,CASSLLIWGQGAHEQYF
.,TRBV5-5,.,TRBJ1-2,TGTGCCAGCAGCACGGACAGTCCGAACTATGGCTACACCTTC,CASSTDSPNYGYTF